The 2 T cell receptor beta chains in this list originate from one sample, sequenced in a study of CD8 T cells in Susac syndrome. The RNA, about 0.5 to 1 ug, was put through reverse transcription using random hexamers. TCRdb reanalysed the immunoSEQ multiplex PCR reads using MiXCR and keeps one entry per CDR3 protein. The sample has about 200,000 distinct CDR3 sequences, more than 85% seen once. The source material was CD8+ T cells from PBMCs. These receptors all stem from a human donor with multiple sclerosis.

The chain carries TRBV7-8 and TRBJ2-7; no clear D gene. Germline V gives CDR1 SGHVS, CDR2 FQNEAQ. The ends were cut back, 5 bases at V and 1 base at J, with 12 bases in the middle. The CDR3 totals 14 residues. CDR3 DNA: TGTGCCAGCAGCCCCCTGGGGAATTCCTACGAGCAGTACTTC. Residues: CASSPLGNSYEQYF.

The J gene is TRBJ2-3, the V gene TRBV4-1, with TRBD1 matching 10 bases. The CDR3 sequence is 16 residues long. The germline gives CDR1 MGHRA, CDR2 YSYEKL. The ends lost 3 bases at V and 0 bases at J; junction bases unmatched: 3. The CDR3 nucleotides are TGCGCCAGCAGCCAGCCGGGACAGGGGAGCACAGATACGCAGTATTTT. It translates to CASSQPGQGSTDTQYF.